The 30 T cell receptor beta chains given below trace back to one sample, sequenced in a study of beta chain features in type 1 diabetes. The isolated RNA, all of it, was reverse transcribed, so expressed TCRB transcripts were what got sequenced. Method: immunoSEQ multiplex PCR; TCRdb's copy keeps in-frame clones and lacks some. The repertoire holds nearly 350,000 clones, with less than 10% as singletons. The source material was central memory CD4+ T cells from blood. These receptors came from a woman between 18 and 29 years old in good health.

This clone has more than one count but fewer than ten. V and J are TRBV7-3 and TRBJ2-1; 8 positions match TRBD2. Germline CDR1 SGHTA, CDR2 FQGTGA. The CDR3 runs to 19 residues. With 2 bases clipped from V and 4 bases from J, the junction kept 16 bases outside the gene matches. The DNA for the CDR3 is TGTGCCAGCAGCTTACTTCCTAGCGGGCCAAATGGCATTTACAATGAGCAGTTCTTC. It specifies CASSLLPSGPNGIYNEQFF. The full variable domain, completed using reference TRBV7-3 and TRBJ2-1, is GAGVSQTPSNKVTEKGKYVELRCDPISGHTALYWYRQSLGQGPEFLIYFQGTGAADDSGLPNDRFFAVRPEGSVSTLKIQRTERGDSAVYLCASSLLPSGPNGIYNEQFFGPGTRLTVL.

The chain carries TRBV6-5 and TRBJ2-7; 7 nucleotides agree with TRBD2. Germline V gene data show CDR1 as MNHEY and CDR2 as SVGAGI. The CDR3 is 14 amino acids. The V gene end was trimmed by 6 bases and the J gene end by 4 bases; junction bases not matched to a gene: 9. The CDR3 DNA reads TGTGCCAGCAGCCCCTGGGCTAGCGGTTACGAGCAGTACTTC. It yields the protein CASSPWASGYEQYF.

This clone was counted between two and nine times. The V gene is TRBV18, the J gene TRBJ2-7, with 8 bases identical to TRBD2. CDR1 and CDR2 from the germline V gene are KGHSH and LQKENI. The CDR3 loop spans 16 amino acids. V was pared by 3 bases and J by 6 bases, with 13 bases of the junction left unmatched. CDR3 region: CASSPRPPGGVLEQYF. CDR3 coding DNA: TGTGCCAGCTCACCGCGACCCCCCGGGGGGGTACTCGAGCAGTACTTC.

This clone was picked up many times. A read error may account for a junction end that differs from germline. This sample includes further DNA sequences coding for the same CDR3. J is TRBJ2-7 and V is TRBV11-2; the match to TRBD2 covers 8 bases. CDR3 size: 14 residues. Germline values: CDR1 SGHAT, CDR2 FQNNGV. CDR3 sequence reads: CASSLIAGPYEQYF. As DNA, the CDR3 is TGTGCCAGCAGCCTTATAGCGGGACCCTATGAGCAGTACTTC.

This clone appeared a few times. This sequence joins TRBV15 and TRBJ2-1; 7 bases are shared with TRBD2. This CDR3 is built from 16 residues. Germline V CDR1 and CDR2: LNHNV, YYDKDF (reference sequence). Trimming cost V 0 bases and J 5 bases; bases outside gene matches: 7. Here the CDR3 reads CATSRDPSGQDNEQFF. As DNA, the CDR3 is TGTGCCACCAGCAGAGATCCTAGCGGTCAAGACAATGAGCAGTTCTTC.

This clone was picked up a small number of times. The chain is built from TRBV14 and TRBJ1-2; no firm D call. Germline-derived CDR1 and CDR2 are SGHDN and FVKESK. V lost 4 bases, J lost 8 bases, and 20 bases lay in between. This CDR3 region has 15 residues. The CDR3 DNA reads TGTGCCAGCAGCCGGGCCGCGTCAAGTAGAGGAGGCTACACCTTC. Translating it yields CASSRAASSRGGYTF.

The rearrangement joins TRBV7-2 to TRBJ2-1; no firm D call. The CDR3 covers 16 residues. V lost 2 bases to trimming and J lost 6 bases, with 17 bases between them. CDR1 SGHTA and CDR2 FQGNSA come from the germline V gene. CDR3 DNA sequence: TGTGCCAGCAGCTTACATTACTTAGTAATAGTCAATGAGCAGTTCTTC. This sequence encodes CASSLHYLVIVNEQFF.

The chain joins TRBV27 to TRBJ2-7; D may be TRBD2 (5 bases). CDR1 is MNHEY, CDR2 SMNVEV, per germline (reference sequence). This CDR3 region has 15 residues. V was shortened by 6 bases and J by 0 bases, with 15 bases between the two germline ends. CDR3 bases: TGTGCCAGCAGCCTAAGCGGTACCCGCTCCTACGAGCAGTACTTC. It translates to CASSLSGTRSYEQYF.

This chain connects TRBV10-3 to TRBJ2-7; 8 nucleotides align to TRBD2. Trimming took 4 bases from V and 5 from J; bases not matched to a gene: 7. The V gene's germline CDR1 is ENHRY and CDR2 SYGVKD. The CDR3 spans 14 residues. CDR3 sequence reads: CAISGAGDIDEQYF. CDR3 bases: TGTGCCATCAGTGGAGCGGGAGATATAGACGAGCAGTACTTC.

This clone was counted many times. The chain carries TRBV10-3 and TRBJ2-1; tentatively, D is TRBD1 (6 bases). Germline V lookup: CDR1 ENHRY, CDR2 SYGVKD. The CDR3 runs 16 residues. Trimming left V 4 bases short and J 4 bases short, with 17 bases between. The CDR3 spells CAISVGGQVKYNEQFF. As DNA, the CDR3 is TGTGCCATCAGTGTTGGGGGACAAGTTAAGTACAATGAGCAGTTCTTC.

The gene calls are TRBV5-1 and TRBJ1-1; 8 nucleotides line up with TRBD1. The CDR3 is made up of 12 amino acids. Trimming cost V 5 bases and J 11 bases; bases outside gene matches: 8. Germline CDR1 and CDR2: SGHRS and YFSETQ. The CDR3 is CASRPTGGIAFF. In DNA, the CDR3 is TGCGCCAGCAGGCCCACAGGGGGGATCGCTTTCTTT.

This clone was detected a few times. J is TRBJ2-1 and V is TRBV5-1; the D is unclear. The germline V and J ends were trimmed by 0 bases and 0 bases, with 10 bases remaining between them. The germline gives CDR1 SGHRS, CDR2 YFSETQ. This CDR3 region has 16 residues. For the CDR3, the DNA is TGCGCCAGCAGCTTGGGAGCGAGAAGCTCCTACAATGAGCAGTTCTTC. It is translated as CASSLGARSSYNEQFF.

This clone has a handful of counts. The CDR3 loop reads CASSIARDRVETQYF. CDR3 coding DNA: TGTGCCAGTAGTATAGCCAGGGACAGGGTGGAAACCCAGTACTTC. The rearrangement uses TRBV19 and TRBJ2-5, with 9 positions matching TRBD1. CDR1 is LNHDA, CDR2 SQIVND, per germline (reference sequence). The CDR3 is 15 residues long. After removal of 1 base from V and 8 bases from J, the junction contained 8 bases not matched to a gene.

This clone came up a few times. The chain joins TRBV6-6 to TRBJ2-5; 9 nucleotides match TRBD2. The J segment lost 5 bases and the V segment lost 2 bases, leaving 3 bases of the junction unmatched. The length of the CDR3 is 14 residues. The germline V gene has CDR1 MNHNY and CDR2 SVGAGI (reference sequence). CDR3 protein: CASSYNGLAETQYF. The CDR3 bases are TGTGCCAGCAGTTACAACGGACTAGCGGAGACCCAGTACTTC.

This clone was seen a handful of times. This chain uses TRBV27 with TRBJ2-7; 7 bases are a match to TRBD1. CDR1 and CDR2 (germline): MNHEY, SMNVEV (reference sequence). CDR3 size: 13 residues. V lost 6 bases, J lost 3 bases, and 5 bases stayed unmatched. The CDR3 sequence: CASRQTGSYEQYF. CDR3 nucleotide sequence: TGTGCCAGCAGACAGACAGGGAGCTACGAGCAGTACTTC.

The V and J genes are TRBV11-2 and TRBJ2-7; D uncertain. The V and J ends lost 5 bases and 6 bases respectively, with 14 bases between them. The CDR3 is made up of 13 amino acids. Germline values: CDR1 SGHAT, CDR2 FQNNGV. The DNA for the CDR3 is TGTGCCAGCAGCCGGCACGAAGAGACCGAGCAGTACTTC. As protein: CASSRHEETEQYF.

This clone was recorded a few times. The chain carries TRBV7-2 and TRBJ2-5; D unclear. V gave up 2 bases and J gave up 1 base, with 5 bases separating them. This CDR3 region has 13 residues. CDR1 is SGHTA and CDR2 is FQGNSA in the germline V gene. CDR3 bases: TGTGCCAGCAGCTTACCGGTCCAAGAGACCCAGTACTTC. It is translated as CASSLPVQETQYF.

This clone was picked up a small number of times. The J gene is TRBJ2-7, the V gene TRBV20-1; tentatively, D is TRBD1 or TRBD2 (5 bases each). The germline V gene encodes CDR1 DFQATT and CDR2 SNEGSKA (reference sequence). Trimming left V 3 bases short and J 5 bases short, with 8 bases between. CDR3 length: 11 amino acids. The CDR3 nucleotides are TGCAGTGCTAGTCCGGGACACGAGCAGTACTTC. It encodes CSASPGHEQYF.

The gene calls are TRBV28 and TRBJ1-2; 11 bases map to TRBD1. Losses at the gene ends were 4 bases for V and 4 bases for J; bases not matched to a gene: 8. The CDR3 runs 16 residues. Per the germline V gene, CDR1 is MDHEN and CDR2 is SYDVKM. CDR3 sequence: CASSSPWTGGGYGYTF. The CDR3 nucleotides read TGTGCCAGCAGTTCACCCTGGACAGGGGGCGGCTATGGCTACACCTTC.

DNA of the CDR3: TGTGCCAGCAGTGAACGGGGGTCGGCGGAGACCCAGTACTTC. It is translated as CASSERGSAETQYF. The chain joins TRBV6-1 to TRBJ2-5; perhaps TRBD2 as D (6 bases). V shed 2 bases and J shed 5 bases, with 12 bases lying between them. CDR3 length: 14 amino acids. CDR1 and CDR2 from the germline V gene are MNHNS and SASEGT.

Ten or more counts support this clone. The chain employs TRBV27 and TRBJ2-1; D is perhaps TRBD1 (6 bases). The CDR3 length is 15 residues. V was shortened by 0 bases and J by 4 bases, with 10 bases between the two germline ends. Germline loops: CDR1 MNHEY, CDR2 SMNVEV (reference sequence). The CDR3 region is CASSLSRGTYNEQFF. DNA for the CDR3: TGTGCCAGCAGTTTATCCAGGGGCACGTACAATGAGCAGTTCTTC.

Comment on this clone: This sample includes further DNA sequences coding for the same CDR3. V usage is TRBV7-3 and J usage is TRBJ2-5; D is undetermined. The V and J ends lost 2 bases and 5 bases respectively, with 9 bases between them. Germline V lookup: CDR1 SGHTA, CDR2 FQGTGA. The CDR3 spans 13 residues. The CDR3 spells CASSLSLGETQYF. CDR3 bases: TGTGCCAGCAGCTTATCCCTCGGGGAGACCCAGTACTTC.

This clone was counted only a few times. This chain joins TRBV18 and TRBJ2-1; TRBD1 agrees at 9 bases. This CDR3 has 15 residues. Germline CDR1 reads KGHSH; CDR2 reads LQKENI. Trimming at V came to 4 bases and at J to 1 base, leaving 2 bases not matched to a gene. DNA for the CDR3: TGTGCCAGCTCACAAGGACAGGGGTCCTACAATGAGCAGTTCTTC. This codes for CASSQGQGSYNEQFF.

The table lists this clone with a few counts. CDR3 in amino acids: CASSWDGWGYTF. The CDR3 bases are TGTGCCAGCAGCTGGGACGGATGGGGCTACACCTTC. The rearrangement joins TRBV11-2 to TRBJ1-2; possible D gene TRBD1, 5 bases. V dropped 4 bases and J dropped 8 bases, with 11 bases sitting between them. The CDR3 covers 12 residues. The V gene's germline CDR1 is SGHAT and CDR2 FQNNGV.

The genes are TRBV5-4 and TRBJ2-5; D perhaps matches TRBD1 (5 bases). The CDR3 totals 14 residues. Trimming removed 4 bases at V and 1 base at J, with 11 bases between. Germline lookup yields CDR1 SGHNT and CDR2 YYREEE (reference sequence). CDR3 DNA: TGTGCCAGCAGCCCGGACACACGCCAAGAGACCCAGTACTTC. Protein sequence: CASSPDTRQETQYF.

This clone was picked up many times. In DNA form, the CDR3 reads TGTGCCAGCAGCAGCCTGAGTGATGAGCAGTTCTTC. Residues: CASSSLSDEQFF. V usage is TRBV21-1 and J usage is TRBJ2-1; the DNA was not used to check the table's D call, TRBD2. TRBV21-1 has pseudogene status. The CDR3 sequence is 12 residues long.

The CDR3 nucleotides are TGTGCCAGCAACTCAGATTCCTACGAGCAGTACTTC. The encoded protein is CASNSDSYEQYF. The J gene is TRBJ2-7, the V gene TRBV2; D gene unclear. This CDR3 is 12 amino acids long. The V and J ends lost 7 bases and 1 base respectively, with 8 bases between them. The germline CDR1 and CDR2 sequences are SNHLY and FYNNEI.

J is TRBJ1-1 and V is TRBV7-2; possibly TRBD1 for D (5 bases). Germline CDR1 and CDR2: SGHTA and FQGNSA. This CDR3 region has 14 residues. V lost 5 bases and J 1 base, leaving 11 bases between the germline ends. DNA for the CDR3: TGTGCCAGCAGCCAAACCGGGGGGAACACTGAAGCTTTCTTT. Translation: CASSQTGGNTEAFF.

This clone was seen only a few times. J is TRBJ2-3 and V is TRBV2, with unresolved D. V was clipped by 8 bases and J by 10 bases, with 16 bases between them. Germline assignment: CDR1 SNHLY and CDR2 FYNNEI. This CDR3 has 12 residues. CDR3 bases: TGTGCCAGCCGACCCCACCCGGTTGCGCAGTATTTT. It yields the protein CASRPHPVAQYF.

This clone turned up a few times. The chain couples TRBV29-1 to TRBJ2-7; D uncertain. The CDR3 is 13 amino acids. The V end lost 1 base, the J end lost 4 bases, and 11 bases lay between the germline ends. Germline CDR1 reads SQVTM; CDR2 reads ANQGSEA. For the CDR3, the DNA is TGCAGCGTTGAAGTGGTAGTTGGGTACGAGCAGTACTTC. It is translated as CSVEVVVGYEQYF.